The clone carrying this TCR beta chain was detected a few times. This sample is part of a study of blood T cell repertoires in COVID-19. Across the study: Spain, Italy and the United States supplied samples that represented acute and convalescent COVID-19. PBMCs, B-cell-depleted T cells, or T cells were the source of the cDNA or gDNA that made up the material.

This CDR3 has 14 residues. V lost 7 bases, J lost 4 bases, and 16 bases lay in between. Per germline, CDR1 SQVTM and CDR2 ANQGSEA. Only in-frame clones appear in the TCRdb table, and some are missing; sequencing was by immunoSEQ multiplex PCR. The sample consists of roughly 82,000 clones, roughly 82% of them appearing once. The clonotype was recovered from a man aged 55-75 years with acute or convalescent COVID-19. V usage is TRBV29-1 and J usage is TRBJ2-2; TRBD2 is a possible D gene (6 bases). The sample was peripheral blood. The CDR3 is CSGSHGGSTGELFF. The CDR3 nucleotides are TGCAGCGGATCTCACGGGGGATCCACCGGGGAGCTGTTTTTT.